This TCR beta chain was identified during a study of a mutant IDH1 vaccine in newly diagnosed glioma. Study overall: Patients were given eight vaccinations, scheduled in weeks 1, 3, 5, 7, 11, 15, 19 and 23. Patients received vaccination from 4-6 weeks after radiotherapy alone, or with temozolomide cycles.

Study-wide findings and caveats: Apparently, pseudoprogression bore no relation to changes among the top peripheral T cell clonotypes. Researchers report vaccine-induced immune responses in 80% to 95% of patients.

V was clipped by 5 bases and J by 9 bases, with 10 bases between them. This CDR3 comprises 11 residues. Germline assignment: CDR1 MGHDK and CDR2 SYGVNS. Assay: immunoSEQ multiplex PCR; the TCRdb copy retains only in-frame clones and omits some. The top ten clones hold roughly 9% of a sample with about 60,000 clones, approximately 84% of them seen once. The time point was: week 11, during vaccination. One vaccine dose held 300 ug of mutant IDH1 20-mer peptide and came with topical imiquimod. This clone has a handful of counts. The antigen is unknown. The origin of this receptor is a woman aged 50 to 60 with glioma. The rearrangement links TRBV25-1 to TRBJ1-1, with D possibly being TRBD1 (5 bases). The sequencing here drew on PBMCs, taken from a glioma patient whose treatment included an IDH1 peptide vaccine. Here the CDR3 reads CASSSRVKAFF. The DNA of the CDR3 is TGTGCCAGCAGTTCCAGGGTGAAAGCTTTCTTT.